These 22 T cell receptor beta chains came from one sample sequenced in a study of early T cells in non-severe SARS-CoV-2 infection (dated by TCRdb to about 2021). Preparation of the library involved 5' RACE. Sequencing used a NextSeq 500. The public reads were quality trimmed at Q25 with fastp and then assembled into clones with MiXCR by TCRdb, keeping productive beta chains. Rows with a matching CDR3 protein are joined into one entry that keeps the most common DNA and genes. This sample has tens of thousands of distinct CDR3 sequences in its table, and more than 15% of those were observed once. Together, the top ten hold roughly 10% of the sample. The sequencing used whole blood, collected at baseline. The receptor source for this set is an adult who was a healthcare worker with PCR-confirmed SARS-CoV-2 infection or an uninfected control (not recorded which).

This clonotype was seen many times. The V call is TRBV6-6, the J call TRBJ2-3; 13 bases match TRBD2. CDR3 size: 15 residues. CDR1 and CDR2 from the germline V gene are MNHNY and SVGAGI (reference sequence). V lost 5 bases, J lost 3 bases, and 2 bases stayed unmatched. The CDR3 DNA follows: TGTGCCAGCAGTCGACTAGCGGGGGGTACAGATACGCAGTATTTT. Encoded protein: CASSRLAGGTDTQYF.

This clonotype was observed a few times. The chain carries TRBV29-1 and TRBJ1-1; D is unresolved. This CDR3 spans 14 amino acids. Germline CDR1 and CDR2: SQVTM and ANQGSEA. The germline V and J ends were trimmed by 5 bases and 3 bases, with 16 bases remaining between them. CDR3 residues: CSVLRAGRDTEAFF. In nucleotides, the CDR3 is TGCAGCGTTTTAAGGGCGGGTCGGGACACTGAAGCTTTCTTT.

By frequency in the sample, this clonotype is medium-sized. This rearrangement joins TRBV7-2 to TRBJ2-3; D is ambiguous. V dropped 2 bases and J dropped 1 base, with 10 bases sitting between them. Germline V CDR1 and CDR2: SGHTA, FQGNSA. CDR3 size: 15 residues. CDR3 sequence: CASSLSGGRTDTQYF. For the CDR3, the DNA is TGTGCCAGCAGCTTATCTGGTGGGCGCACAGATACGCAGTATTTT.

The V gene is TRBV20-1, the J gene TRBJ2-7; possibly TRBD1 for D (6 bases). This CDR3 comprises 12 residues. CDR1 is DFQATT and CDR2 is SNEGSKA in the germline V gene (reference sequence). V was cut by 7 bases and J by 3 bases, with 13 bases left in between. The CDR3 spells CSGTGHNYEQYF. CDR3 in DNA: TGCAGTGGAACGGGACACAACTACGAGCAGTACTTC.

The gene calls are TRBV7-2 and TRBJ2-7; TRBD1 is a possible D gene (6 bases). The V gene lost 6 bases and the J gene lost 3 bases, with 15 bases spanning the gap. This CDR3 has 14 residues. Germline CDR1 and CDR2: SGHTA and FQGNSA. The CDR3 DNA sequence: TGTGCCAGCAGAGCAACCGGGACAAACTACGAGCAGTACTTC. As protein: CASRATGTNYEQYF.

The V gene is TRBV6-2 or TRBV6-3, the J gene TRBJ2-6; 7 nucleotides agree with TRBD1. J was trimmed by 0 bases and V by 7 bases; bases with no gene match: 6. Per germline, CDR1 MNHEY and CDR2 SVGEGT. CDR3 size: 16 residues. CDR3 sequence reads: CASNRDSSSGANVLTF. DNA of the CDR3: TGTGCCAGCAACCGGGACAGCAGCTCTGGGGCCAACGTCCTGACTTTC.

This chain uses TRBV9 with TRBJ2-7; 7 nucleotides match TRBD2. This CDR3 contains 18 residues. CDR1 is SGDLS and CDR2 is YYNGEE in the germline V gene. V trimming: 4 bases; J trimming: 0 bases; junction bases outside the gene matches: 16. The CDR3 nucleotides are TGTGCCAGCAGCCCTCGGACTAGTACCCAAGTTGGCTCCTACGAGCAGTACTTC. Protein: CASSPRTSTQVGSYEQYF.

The chain joins TRBV18 to TRBJ2-7; TRBD1 or TRBD2 may be the D gene (5 bases each). Trimming took 4 bases from V and 0 from J, leaving 10 bases between them. CDR1 is KGHSH, CDR2 LQKENI, per germline. The CDR3 covers 14 residues. The CDR3 DNA sequence: TGTGCCAGCTCACGGGGGTTAAGCTCCTACGAGCAGTACTTC. As protein: CASSRGLSSYEQYF.

This clonotype has just a few counts. The rearrangement links TRBV6-5 to TRBJ1-4, with a tentative D call TRBD1 (6 bases). This CDR3 spans 12 amino acids. Germline assignment: CDR1 MNHEY and CDR2 SVGAGI. V was clipped by 6 bases and J by 8 bases, with 10 bases between them. The CDR3, as DNA: TGTGCCAGCAGCCTCGACAGGGAAAAACTGTTTTTT. This gives the protein CASSLDREKLFF.

The rearrangement uses TRBV18 and TRBJ1-6, with TRBD1 as a possible D gene (6 bases). CDR1 is KGHSH and CDR2 is LQKENI in the germline V gene. This CDR3 has 16 amino acids. V was pared by 6 bases and J by 7 bases, with 19 bases between. The CDR3 here is CASSPQSGVRNSPLHF. CDR3 nucleotides: TGTGCCAGCTCTCCCCAATCAGGGGTTAGGAATTCACCCCTCCACTTT.

This clonotype was detected only a few times. The gene calls are TRBV25-1 and TRBJ2-6; TRBD1 matches 8 bases. The J segment lost 0 bases and the V segment lost 4 bases, leaving 5 bases of the junction unmatched. Germline V gene data show CDR1 as MGHDK and CDR2 as SYGVNS. The CDR3 is made up of 17 amino acids. The CDR3 loop reads CASSVTGGNSGANVLTF. The CDR3 DNA reads TGTGCCAGCAGTGTTACAGGGGGTAACTCTGGGGCCAACGTCCTGACTTTC.

This clonotype has only a few counts. The rearrangement uses TRBV12-3 or TRBV12-4 and TRBJ1-1; D not certain. The CDR3 runs to 17 residues. V was clipped by 2 bases and J by 2 bases, with 18 bases between them. CDR3 sequence (DNA): TGTGCCAGCAGTTTACTGAAGCGCGGCGAGAGCAACACTGAAGCTTTCTTT. Translated: CASSLLKRGESNTEAFF.

This clonotype occurred many times. This rearrangement joins TRBV30 to TRBJ1-2; no clear D. The CDR3 is 12 residues long. Per the germline V gene, CDR1 is GTSNPN and CDR2 is SVGIG (reference sequence). V lost 8 bases and J lost 4, with 14 bases in between. The CDR3 protein is CALTRSSYGYTF. The CDR3 nucleotides are TGTGCCCTGACTCGTAGTTCCTATGGCTACACCTTC.

This clonotype was counted between two and nine times. The genes are TRBV6-6 and TRBJ2-1, with a possible D match to TRBD2 (5 bases). CDR1 is MNHNY and CDR2 is SVGAGI in the germline V gene (reference sequence). CDR3 size: 16 residues. V shed 0 bases and J shed 5 bases, with 14 bases lying between them. CDR3 bases: TGTGCCAGCAGTTACTCCAGGAGGCGAAGGGACAATGAGCAGTTCTTC. Protein product: CASSYSRRRRDNEQFF.

This clonotype was seen at least ten times. The chain uses TRBV29-1 and TRBJ2-7; tentative D call: TRBD1 (6 bases). CDR3 length equals 11 residues. CDR1 and CDR2 from the germline V gene are SQVTM and ANQGSEA. Deletions cut 3 bases from V and 8 bases from J, with 11 bases between. CDR3 protein: CSVDLRGKQYF. In nucleotides, the CDR3 is TGCAGCGTTGACCTGAGGGGGAAGCAGTACTTC.

The gene calls are TRBV3-1 and TRBJ1-3; D is undetermined. Germline lookup yields CDR1 LGHDT and CDR2 YNNKEL (reference sequence). Trimming removed 1 base at V and 4 bases at J, with 8 bases between. The CDR3 covers 14 residues. CDR3 protein: CASSQAGVGNTIYF. CDR3 nucleotide sequence: TGTGCCAGCAGCCAAGCTGGGGTGGGAAACACCATATATTTT.

The chain carries TRBV5-1 and TRBJ1-1, with TRBD1 matching 9 bases. The CDR3 is 17 amino acids. V lost 4 bases to trimming and J lost 1 base; unmatched junction nucleotides: 11. CDR1 and CDR2 from the germline V gene are SGHRS and YFSETQ. CDR3 region: CASSLEGQGMENTEAFF. CDR3 sequence (DNA): TGCGCCAGCAGCCTGGAGGGACAGGGAATGGAGAACACTGAAGCTTTCTTT.

The V and J genes are TRBV14 and TRBJ2-3; D gene ambiguous. The V end was cut by 8 bases, the J end by 2 bases, with 5 bases between. CDR3 size: 11 residues. Germline CDR1 SGHDN, CDR2 FVKESK. Here the CDR3 DNA reads TGTGCCAGCGGATACACAGATACGCAGTATTTT. Amino acids: CASGYTDTQYF.

This clonotype was observed a few times. The chain has TRBV10-2 and TRBJ2-2; the D call may be TRBD1 or TRBD2 (5 bases each). Per the germline V gene, CDR1 is WSHSY and CDR2 is SAAADI. The CDR3 is 12 amino acids. V was clipped by 4 bases and J by 6 bases, with 6 bases between them. CDR3: CASSVGAGELFF. The CDR3 DNA reads TGCGCCAGCAGTGTGGGGGCCGGGGAGCTGTTTTTT.

CDR3 bases: TGTGCCAGCAGTCTACAGGGGGTTGGAAACACCATATATTTT. This translates into CASSLQGVGNTIYF. The chain links TRBV7-2 to TRBJ1-3; 8 bases match TRBD1. Losses at the gene ends were 6 bases for V and 3 bases for J; bases not matched to a gene: 4. Germline V gives CDR1 SGHTA, CDR2 FQGNSA. This CDR3 contains 14 residues.

The rearrangement joins TRBV20-1 to TRBJ2-1, with D perhaps matching TRBD1 (5 bases). Trimming took 0 bases from V and 6 from J, leaving 15 bases between them. CDR3 size: 15 residues. CDR1 and CDR2 (germline): DFQATT, SNEGSKA (reference sequence). The CDR3 loop is CSARDITGFLNEQFF. CDR3 DNA: TGCAGTGCTAGAGATATAACAGGTTTTCTCAATGAGCAGTTCTTC.

The chain is built from TRBV2 and TRBJ2-2; 8 nucleotides match TRBD1. V lost 7 bases, J lost 9 bases, and 13 bases stayed unmatched. Germline values: CDR1 SNHLY, CDR2 FYNNEI. The CDR3 length is 15 residues. Here the CDR3 reads CASNKVRTGRRELFF. The CDR3, as DNA: TGTGCCAGCAACAAGGTTAGGACAGGGCGCCGGGAGCTGTTTTTT.